Following are 14 T cell receptor beta chains from one sample sequenced in a study of T cells after yellow fever vaccination. TCRdb processed the 5' RACE reads anew with MiXCR; each CDR3 protein has one entry. The sample carries some 300,000 distinct CDR3 sequences, around 8.1% recorded once. Here the sequenced sample was PBMCs, taken 45 days after the first yellow fever vaccination. The receptors here all came from a man between 18 and 35 years old who received the YFV17D yellow fever vaccine.

The table lists this clonotype with a few counts. This chain uses TRBV29-1 with TRBJ2-1; a possible D gene is TRBD2 (6 bases). CDR3 length equals 11 residues. V gave up 7 bases and J gave up 4 bases, with 8 bases separating them. Per the germline V gene, CDR1 is SQVTM and CDR2 is ANQGSEA. In DNA form, the CDR3 reads TGCAGCGCACTAGCATACAATGAGCAGTTCTTC. Its translation is CSALAYNEQFF.

This clonotype was detected a few times. This chain links TRBV5-1 with TRBJ2-5; D could derive from TRBD1 or TRBD2 (5 bases each). CDR3 length: 13 amino acids. Looked up from germline, CDR1 is SGHRS and CDR2 is YFSETQ. V was clipped by 4 bases and J by 7 bases, with 14 bases between them. For the CDR3, the DNA is TGCGCCAGCAGCACGGGACGTCAGGGGACCCAGTACTTC. Its protein is CASSTGRQGTQYF.

The gene calls are TRBV4-3 and TRBJ2-1; D is undetermined. Germline CDR1 is LGHNA and CDR2 is YSLEER. Between the trimmed V and J ends, which lost 0 bases and 9 bases, there was a span of 18 bases. This CDR3 has 16 amino acids. The CDR3 reads CASSQDSRARHSEQFF. CDR3 nucleotide sequence: TGCGCCAGCAGCCAAGATTCCCGGGCACGCCATTCTGAGCAGTTCTTC.

This clonotype is a singleton in its sample. This sequence joins TRBV5-8 and TRBJ1-2, with 7 bases matching TRBD1. The J segment lost 4 bases and the V segment lost 5 bases, leaving 8 bases of the junction unmatched. Germline values: CDR1 SGHTS, CDR2 YDEGEE. The CDR3 loop spans 14 amino acids. CDR3 DNA sequence: TGTGCCAGCAGACCTAGGGGGCTCGGCTATGGCTACACCTTC. Its protein product is CASRPRGLGYGYTF.

The V gene is TRBV27, the J gene TRBJ2-1; 10 positions match TRBD2. The CDR3 is 15 residues long. Trimming took 6 bases from V and 10 from J; bases not matched to a gene: 12. From germline, CDR1 is MNHEY and CDR2 SMNVEV (reference sequence). CDR3: CASRSGTSELNEQFF. CDR3 in DNA: TGTGCCAGCAGATCAGGGACTAGCGAACTCAACGAGCAGTTCTTC.

This clonotype showed up just a few times. This chain's CDR3 is CASSQVVDEQYF. In DNA form, the CDR3 reads TGTGCCAGCAGCCAGGTGGTCGACGAGCAGTACTTC. The gene calls are TRBV14 and TRBJ2-7; D remains ambiguous. V was shortened by 3 bases and J by 5 bases, with 8 bases between the two germline ends. The CDR3 is made up of 12 amino acids. Germline V CDR1 and CDR2: SGHDN, FVKESK.

This clonotype was recorded many times. The V call is TRBV7-2, the J call TRBJ1-1; D gene ambiguous. This CDR3 has 13 residues. Germline lookup yields CDR1 SGHTA and CDR2 FQGNSA. Deletions cut 1 base from V and 1 base from J, with 4 bases between. CDR3 sequence (DNA): TGTGCCAGCAGCTTAGGGGCGAACACTGAAGCTTTCTTT. This codes for CASSLGANTEAFF.

This clonotype appeared a few times. The V and J genes are TRBV6-5 and TRBJ2-3, with unresolved D. The germline V gene has CDR1 MNHEY and CDR2 SVGAGI. Trimming removed 2 bases at V and 4 bases at J, with 10 bases between. This CDR3 region has 14 residues. The CDR3 is CASSYMGKADTQYF. In DNA, the CDR3 is TGTGCCAGCAGTTACATGGGGAAGGCAGATACGCAGTATTTT.

Only a few counts were recorded for this clonotype. The rearrangement uses TRBV4-2 and TRBJ1-5; 8 nucleotides align to TRBD1. The CDR3 covers 16 residues. Germline CDR1 reads LGHNA; CDR2 reads YNFKEQ. Trimming cost V 2 bases and J 6 bases; bases outside gene matches: 9. DNA of the CDR3: TGTGCCAGCAGCCAACGTTACAGGGGGGACGGTCAGCCCCAGCATTTT. Translation gives CASSQRYRGDGQPQHF.

This clonotype was counted many times. The rearrangement uses TRBV12-3 or TRBV12-4 and TRBJ1-1, with unresolved D. The V and J ends lost 2 bases and 10 bases respectively, with 14 bases between them. This CDR3 spans 13 amino acids. The CDR3 DNA reads as TGTGCCAGCAGTTTATTCGCTAAACCGGTAGCTTTCTTT. Protein product: CASSLFAKPVAFF.

A few counts support this clonotype. The genes are TRBV4-3 and TRBJ2-2; TRBD2 might be the D (5 bases). Trimming cost V 2 bases and J 7 bases, with 11 bases left between them. This CDR3 comprises 14 residues. CDR1 is LGHNA, CDR2 YSLEER, per germline. CDR3 sequence reads: CASSQYTRDGELFF. The CDR3 nucleotides are TGCGCCAGCAGCCAATATACCCGGGACGGGGAGCTGTTTTTT.

The table lists this clonotype with many counts. The rearrangement uses TRBV27 and TRBJ2-2; D unresolved. Germline CDR1 reads MNHEY; CDR2 reads SMNVEV (reference sequence). The CDR3 contains 12 residues. Trimming removed 3 bases from V and 7 bases from J, with 6 bases in between. The CDR3 coding sequence is TGTGCCAGCAGTTTGGGTAACGGGGAGCTGTTTTTT. Translated, it gives CASSLGNGELFF.

This clonotype was detected only a few times. The V gene is TRBV20-1, the J gene TRBJ2-3; no clear D gene. V was pared by 5 bases and J by 3 bases, with 18 bases between. Germline CDR1 is DFQATT and CDR2 is SNEGSKA (reference sequence). This CDR3 has 15 amino acids. The CDR3 here is CSAEEPALGTDTQYF. Written as DNA, the CDR3 is TGCAGTGCTGAGGAGCCTGCCCTAGGGACAGATACGCAGTATTTT.

The chain employs TRBV12-3 or TRBV12-4 and TRBJ2-1; 14 nucleotides line up with TRBD2. The CDR3 spans 14 residues. V trimming: 8 bases; J trimming: 8 bases; junction bases outside the gene matches: 5. CDR3 region: CASRPGLAGDEQFF. In DNA, the CDR3 is TGTGCCAGCCGTCCGGGACTAGCGGGGGATGAGCAGTTCTTC.